This TCR beta chain was sequenced during a study of shared clonotypes between healthy human individuals. For every subset, genomic DNA was evenly distributed across several immunoSEQ plates. Sequencing used immunoSEQ multiplex PCR; TCRdb keeps in-frame clones, though not all of them. Among 850,000 to 1,100,000 clones listed, 70% to 85% were seen once. CDR1 SGHNT and CDR2 YYREEE come from the germline V gene (reference sequence). CDR3 length equals 14 residues. V was trimmed by 2 bases and J by 4 bases, leaving 10 bases between them. Adult donors, all healthy and HIV-negative, had no recent acute infections or vaccinations.

Sequencing was performed on memory CD4+ T cells from PBMCs. As for subset: CD45RA-negative fraction. This chain joins TRBV5-4 and TRBJ2-1; no firm D call. The receptor's source is a man between 18 and 29 years old in good health. Some clones in this sample may be carry-over from other donors' samples. The CDR3 DNA reads as TGTGCCAGCAGCTTACTAAACCAATACAATGAGCAGTTCTTC. As protein: CASSLLNQYNEQFF. Together with reference TRBV5-4 and TRBJ2-1, the CDR3 gives the full variable domain: ETGVTQSPTHLIKTRGQQVTLRCSSQSGHNTVSWYQQALGQGPQFIFQYYREEENGRGNFPPRFSGLQFPNYSSELNVNALELDDSALYLCASSLLNQYNEQFFGPGTRLTVL.